Below, one T cell receptor (beta chain) is given with its context. This receptor's antigen is unknown. The record has no base qualities; no much larger clone is one base away. TCRbeta CDR3 regions were amplified from genomic DNA by means of the immunoSEQ Assay, a bias-controlled multiplex PCR. The authors' pipeline ran thus. Within the assay, amplification of reference gene primers was used to estimate how many nucleated cells each sample contained. To quantify the absolute abundance of each unique TCRbeta CDR3 rearrangement, sequence reads were collapsed and filtered. Productive Simpson clonality was computed per sample as the square root of Simpson's diversity index over productive rearrangements. Here the immuneACCESS table is served through TCRdb, limited to in-frame sequences with V and J called. Missing clones are a known gap in these copies; in checked studies unresolved V genes cover under half, and the rest lacks a known reason. V and J calls plus clone size are reproduced from that table; the DNA served to infer D and trimming. In all, the sample holds about 62,000 clones, and 65% to 85% of those were seen once. Of the sample, about 5.9% is held by the ten largest clones.

Collaborating institutions collected whole blood in K2EDTA tubes following their own protocols. For TCRbeta analysis, collaborators shipped samples as frozen whole blood, isolated PBMCs, or DNA extracted from either of those sample types. The germline V gene provides CDR1 SNHLY and CDR2 FYNNEI. V loses 7 bases, J loses 10 bases, and the germline ends lie 13 bases apart. The CDR3 goes from the cysteine to the phenylalanine over 12 residues. The only DNA kept is the CDR3, 36 bases in frame from the first base. The data were taken from a study of blood T cell repertoires in COVID-19 (dated by TCRdb to about 2020). Background for the entire study: Samples covering the acute and convalescent phases of COVID-19 were provided by collaborators in the United States, Italy and Spain. The prospective study material was composed of cDNA or gDNA derived from T cells, B-cell-depleted T cells, or PBMCs. The dataset comprised deeply sampled blood TCRbeta repertoires from subjects exposed to, actively infected with, or recovered from COVID-19. The repertoires were released in a freely available public database meant as a resource for research on the immune response to SARS-CoV-2. Samples were obtained from the ongoing ImmuneRACE study (first 160 participants) and from 1,200 or so subjects provided by 6 global collaborators. Sample metadata almost always included a de-identified subject ID, COVID-19 status, age in years and sex. Where available, HLA class I and class II types were taken from metadata supplied by the sample provider and were not determined by assay-based typing.

Overall study outcomes, separate from this receptor: Clinical and demographic metadata were provided uncurated, with the amount varying by source and participant.

The sample comprised peripheral blood. The receptor chain draws on TRBV2 and TRBJ1-4, and the D gene may be TRBD1, 6 bases matching. This TCR derives from a human donor in a cohort sampled during active COVID-19. The DNA sequence is as follows: TGTGCCAGCAATATAAGGGGGGGAAAACTGTTTTTT. Its translation is CASNIRGGKLFF. Where the CDR3 stops, the reference TRBV2 and TRBJ1-4 genes take over; the full variable domain is EPEVTQTPSHQVTQMGQEVILRCVPISNHLYFYWYRQILGQKVEFLVSFYNNEISEKSEIFDDQFSVERPDGSNFTLKIRSTKLEDSAMYFCASNIRGGKLFFGSGTQLSVL.